A single sample gave rise to the 22 T cell receptor beta chains below, sequenced in a study of long-term antiretroviral therapy in people with HIV. Runs used v3.0 of the immunoSEQ assay and were done at survey level. Repertoires were generated with immunoSEQ multiplex PCR, while TCRdb's copy carries only in-frame clones and drops some. The profile covers 30,000 to 40,000 clones, with approximately 95% appearing a single time and 3.5% to 4.5% taken by the ten largest. Material: unsorted PBMCs, obtained around 5 years after starting antiretroviral therapy. The origin of the receptors is a woman in her forties or fifties with HIV.

A word on this clone: The germline gene is not matched at one end of the junction; a read error may be the cause. The chain combines TRBV2 with TRBJ2-3, with a weak D call TRBD1 (6 bases). Per germline, CDR1 SNHLY and CDR2 FYNNEI. This CDR3 has 12 amino acids. DNA of the CDR3: TGTGCCAGCCAAAAAAGGACAGCTACGCAGTATTTT. Translation: CASQKRTATQYF.

This chain joins TRBV6-6 and TRBJ2-1, with D perhaps TRBD2 (5 bases). In germline, CDR1 is MNHNY, CDR2 SVGAGI (reference sequence). The V end lost 2 bases, the J end lost 6 bases, and 14 bases lay between the germline ends. The CDR3 runs to 15 residues. The CDR3: CASSYREPGGNEQFF. The CDR3 DNA is TGTGCCAGCAGTTACAGGGAGCCGGGCGGCAATGAGCAGTTCTTC.

The rearrangement uses TRBV5-1 and TRBJ1-3, with a weak D call TRBD1 (5 bases). The CDR3 has 15 amino acids. Per germline, CDR1 SGHRS and CDR2 YFSETQ. V lost 2 bases and J 4 bases, leaving 13 bases between the germline ends. This CDR3 reads CASSFAGTDGNTIYF. The CDR3 DNA follows: TGCGCCAGCAGCTTCGCCGGGACGGACGGAAACACCATATATTTT.

The chain recombines TRBV6-5 with TRBJ1-1; D unclear. The germline V gene encodes CDR1 MNHEY and CDR2 SVGAGI. Trimming stripped 3 bases from V and 1 base from J, with 9 bases between. CDR3 length equals 14 residues. DNA for the CDR3: TGTGCCAGCAGTTATGGGTTATCGAACACTGAAGCTTTCTTT. Translation gives CASSYGLSNTEAFF.

The chain has TRBV2 and TRBJ1-6; D may be TRBD1 (5 bases). The V end was cut by 6 bases, the J end by 9 bases, with 21 bases between. CDR3 size: 16 residues. Germline CDR1 and CDR2: SNHLY and FYNNEI. CDR3 residues: CASSQRTPGIGSPLHF. The CDR3 nucleotides read TGTGCCAGCAGCCAACGAACCCCAGGGATAGGTTCACCCCTCCACTTT. The variable domain in full, with the rest retrieved from reference TRBV2 and TRBJ1-6, is EPEVTQTPSHQVTQMGQEVILRCVPISNHLYFYWYRQILGQKVEFLVSFYNNEISEKSEIFDDQFSVERPDGSNFTLKIRSTKLEDSAMYFCASSQRTPGIGSPLHFGNGTRLTVT.

The chain employs TRBV11-2 and TRBJ2-2; 14 bases line up with TRBD2. This CDR3 contains 19 residues. V lost 5 bases and J lost 5; bases outside the gene matches: 13. The germline V gene encodes CDR1 SGHAT and CDR2 FQNNGV. CDR3 loop: CASSIGLAGGYDLTGELFF. CDR3 DNA sequence: TGTGCCAGCAGCATCGGACTAGCGGGGGGATACGATCTAACCGGGGAGCTGTTTTTT.

The chain has TRBV30 and TRBJ2-7; 7 positions agree with TRBD1. Germline CDR1 GTSNPN, CDR2 SVGIG (reference sequence). With V trimmed by 2 bases and J by 2 bases, 6 bases remained unmatched. This CDR3 is built from 14 residues. CDR3 in amino acids: CAWSLEGGPYEQYF. Written as DNA, the CDR3 is TGTGCCTGGAGTCTGGAAGGGGGCCCCTACGAGCAGTACTTC.

The gene calls are TRBV7-9 and TRBJ2-3; no reliable D call. The CDR3 runs 13 residues. Germline CDR1 is SEHNR and CDR2 is FQNEAQ (reference sequence). The V end was cut by 5 bases, the J end by 5 bases, with 11 bases between. CDR3 residues: CASSPHKIDTQYF. CDR3 nucleotides: TGTGCCAGCAGCCCTCACAAGATAGATACGCAGTATTTT.

This clone has more than one count but fewer than ten. The chain has TRBV6-1 and TRBJ1-2; D uncertain. Germline lookup yields CDR1 MNHNS and CDR2 SASEGT. The CDR3 extends over 16 amino acids. V was pared by 5 bases and J by 4 bases, with 20 bases between. CDR3 region: CASSQDGRSLGYGYTF. The CDR3 DNA sequence: TGTGCCAGCAGTCAAGATGGACGTTCACTGGGCTATGGCTACACCTTC.

This chain links TRBV19 with TRBJ1-2, with D tentatively TRBD1 (6 bases). Trimming shortened V by 3 bases and J by 4 bases, and 15 bases separated the two germline ends. The germline V gene encodes CDR1 LNHDA and CDR2 SQIVND (reference sequence). The CDR3 has 15 amino acids. CDR3 DNA: TGTGCCAGTAGTATTTTAAACAGGGCAGGCTATGGCTACACCTTC. Protein: CASSILNRAGYGYTF.

This clone was counted once. CDR3 protein: CASSYQQGRGTEAFF. CDR3 nucleotides: TGTGCCAGCAGCTATCAACAGGGACGGGGCACTGAAGCTTTCTTT. This rearrangement joins TRBV14 to TRBJ1-1; TRBD1 might be the D (6 bases). With 5 bases removed from V and 4 bases from J, the gap between germline ends came to 17 bases. CDR1 is SGHDN and CDR2 is FVKESK in the germline V gene. The CDR3 is 15 residues long.

Regarding this clone: Additional DNA sequences in this sample encode the identical CDR3. J is TRBJ1-1 and V is TRBV29-1; no firm D call. This CDR3 comprises 12 residues. V shed 3 bases and J shed 0 bases, with 5 bases lying between them. CDR1 SQVTM and CDR2 ANQGSEA come from the germline V gene. CDR3 DNA sequence: TGCAGCGTTGACAGAGTGAACACTGAAGCTTTCTTT. Translating it yields CSVDRVNTEAFF.

J is TRBJ2-2 and V is TRBV5-8; D remains ambiguous. The germline gives CDR1 SGHTS, CDR2 YDEGEE. This CDR3 contains 16 residues. V was trimmed by 3 bases and J by 1 base, leaving 13 bases between them. CDR3 loop: CASSSTVVVNTGELFF. In DNA form, the CDR3 reads TGTGCCAGCAGCTCTACAGTGGTGGTGAACACCGGGGAGCTGTTTTTT.

This chain joins TRBV19 and TRBJ1-1, with 9 nucleotides matching TRBD1. Losses at the gene ends were 3 bases for V and 5 bases for J; bases not matched to a gene: 4. Germline loops: CDR1 LNHDA, CDR2 SQIVND (reference sequence). The CDR3 runs to 14 residues. For the CDR3, the DNA is TGTGCCAGTAGTATGGGGACAGGGTGGACTGAAGCTTTCTTT. Translating it yields CASSMGTGWTEAFF.

The rearrangement uses TRBV5-8 and TRBJ2-7; D is unresolved. V gave up 3 bases and J gave up 4 bases, with 2 bases separating them. The CDR3 runs 10 residues. Germline values: CDR1 SGHTS, CDR2 YDEGEE. CDR3 nucleotide sequence: TGTGCCAGCAGCTCTTACGAGCAGTACTTC. This gives the protein CASSSYEQYF.

The rearrangement joins TRBV27 to TRBJ1-2, with D uncertain. CDR1 MNHEY and CDR2 SMNVEV come from the germline V gene (reference sequence). This CDR3 spans 10 amino acids. Between the trimmed V and J ends, which lost 11 bases and 6 bases, there was a span of 10 bases. The CDR3 DNA sequence: TGTGCCGCCGGGAGGAATGGCTACACCTTC. Translating it yields CAAGRNGYTF.

The chain employs TRBV7-2 and TRBJ2-3; D is possibly TRBD2 (7 bases). Trimming removed 1 base from V and 4 bases from J, with 21 bases in between. The CDR3 extends over 18 amino acids. Looked up from germline, CDR1 is SGHTA and CDR2 is FQGNSA. For the CDR3, the DNA is TGTGCCAGCAGCTTAGAGGGGGATAGGGGGGGCGTCGCAGATACGCAGTATTTT. Translated, it gives CASSLEGDRGGVADTQYF.

V and J are TRBV19 and TRBJ1-1; D not resolved. Germline V gene sequence: CDR1 LNHDA, CDR2 SQIVND (reference sequence). The length of the CDR3 is 14 residues. V gave up 4 bases and J gave up 3 bases, with 12 bases separating them. The CDR3 DNA reads as TGTGCCAGTAGTAGATCGGATTGGTACACTGAAGCTTTCTTT. Its protein product is CASSRSDWYTEAFF. The full variable domain, completed using reference TRBV19 and TRBJ1-1, is DGGITQSPKYLFRKEGQNVTLSCEQNLNHDAMYWYRQDPGQGLRLIYYSQIVNDFQKGDIAEGYSVSREKKESFPLTVTSAQKNPTAFYLCASSRSDWYTEAFFGQGTRLTVV.

The rearrangement joins TRBV19 to TRBJ1-5; D is uncertain. V was shortened by 4 bases and J by 5 bases, with 18 bases between the two germline ends. The germline V gene has CDR1 LNHDA and CDR2 SQIVND (reference sequence). The CDR3 spans 16 residues. The CDR3: CASSTRGTAYDQPQHF. DNA for the CDR3: TGTGCCAGTAGTACCCGAGGAACTGCGTATGATCAGCCCCAGCATTTT.

The chain carries TRBV25-1 and TRBJ2-1; D is unresolved. Trimming cost V 6 bases and J 0 bases, with 15 bases left between them. CDR3 length: 16 amino acids. Per germline, CDR1 MGHDK and CDR2 SYGVNS. The CDR3 DNA is TGTGCCAGCAGCCCGGTGGGCAGGCCCTCCTACAATGAGCAGTTCTTC. Its translation is CASSPVGRPSYNEQFF.

The chain has TRBV7-2 and TRBJ2-3, with 7 bases identical to TRBD1. The CDR3 runs to 14 residues. Germline-derived CDR1 and CDR2 are SGHTA and FQGNSA. V shed 5 bases and J 4 bases; nucleotides not matched to a gene: 6. CDR3 amino acids: CASSPTGIADTQYF. The CDR3 DNA reads TGTGCCAGCAGCCCGACAGGGATCGCAGATACGCAGTATTTT. The full variable domain, in which reference TRBV7-2 and TRBJ2-3 provide the parts outside the CDR3, is GAGVSQSPSNKVTEKGKDVELRCDPISGHTALYWYRQSLGQGLEFLIYFQGNSAPDKSGLPSDRFSAERTGGSVSTLTIQRTQQEDSAVYLCASSPTGIADTQYFGPGTRLTVL.

This chain connects TRBV6-5 to TRBJ1-1, with 7 bases aligning to TRBD1. V lost 7 bases to trimming and J lost 0 bases; unmatched junction nucleotides: 5. The germline gives CDR1 MNHEY, CDR2 SVGAGI. CDR3 size: 14 residues. CDR3 loop: CASKTGQMNTEAFF. CDR3 DNA sequence: TGTGCCAGCAAGACGGGACAGATGAACACTGAAGCTTTCTTT.